These 12 T cell receptor beta chains came from one sample sequenced in a study of T-cell reconstitution after alpha-beta-depleted transplantation in children. Preparation of the TCRbeta library used unique molecular identifiers. MiXCR, applied by TCRdb to the PCR reads, yields one record per CDR3 protein. The table includes about 260,000 distinct CDR3 sequences, around 10% detected once. The sequencing used peripheral blood, collected 180 days after TCRalphabeta/CD19-depleted stem cell transplant. The origin of the receptors is a male patient under 10 years old who had a stem cell transplant for chronic granulomatous disease, so the T cells may come from the graft donor.

This clonotype was seen repeatedly, ten times or more. In DNA, the CDR3 is TGCAGCGTTGTTCAGGGGGCTGGCTACGAGCAGTACTTC. It encodes CSVVQGAGYEQYF. The chain recombines TRBV29-1 with TRBJ2-7; TRBD1 agrees at 8 bases. The CDR3 is made up of 13 amino acids. J was trimmed by 3 bases and V by 4 bases; bases with no gene match: 5. CDR1 is SQVTM and CDR2 is ANQGSEA in the germline V gene.

This clonotype occurred many times. V and J are TRBV7-2 and TRBJ2-1; TRBD2 matches at 7 bases. The CDR3 loop spans 15 amino acids. CDR1 and CDR2 (germline): SGHTA, FQGNSA. The V gene end was trimmed by 1 base and the J gene end by 4 bases; junction bases not matched to a gene: 4. The CDR3 sequence is CASSLDPSGYNEQFF. The CDR3 DNA reads TGTGCCAGCAGCTTAGATCCTAGCGGATACAATGAGCAGTTCTTC.

This clonotype was counted many times. The V call is TRBV10-3, the J call TRBJ1-3; TRBD1 matches at 8 bases. CDR1 is ENHRY, CDR2 SYGVKD, per germline. The CDR3 spans 18 residues. V lost 2 bases, J lost 0 bases, and 9 bases stayed unmatched. CDR3 sequence reads: CAISERTGNLGSGNTIYF. In DNA form, the CDR3 reads TGTGCCATCAGTGAGCGGACAGGGAACTTAGGCTCTGGAAACACCATATATTTT.

In this sample, this clonotype turned up many times. The gene calls are TRBV20-1 and TRBJ1-4, with a weak D call TRBD1 (6 bases). Germline values: CDR1 DFQATT, CDR2 SNEGSKA (reference sequence). Trimming shortened V by 6 bases and J by 5 bases, and 13 bases separated the two germline ends. This CDR3 region has 13 residues. CDR3 protein: CSATSGQNEKLFF. CDR3 nucleotides: TGCAGTGCAACCTCGGGACAAAATGAAAAACTGTTTTTT.

This clonotype was seen at least ten times. This chain uses TRBV10-3 with TRBJ1-5, with no clear D. This CDR3 region has 15 residues. The V end was cut by 0 bases, the J end by 7 bases, with 13 bases between. Germline V lookup: CDR1 ENHRY, CDR2 SYGVKD. CDR3 region: CAISESGPSGQPQHF. For the CDR3, the DNA is TGTGCCATCAGTGAGTCAGGACCCTCGGGCCAGCCCCAGCATTTT.

Many counts were recorded for this clonotype. This chain connects TRBV10-3 to TRBJ2-7; D is undetermined. The CDR3 loop spans 12 amino acids. Per germline, CDR1 ENHRY and CDR2 SYGVKD. Trimming left V 5 bases short and J 2 bases short, with 7 bases between. CDR3 in amino acids: CAISRTTYEQYF. As DNA, the CDR3 is TGTGCCATCAGTCGGACCACCTACGAGCAGTACTTC.

The sample holds many counts of this clonotype. The gene calls are TRBV2 and TRBJ2-1; D may match TRBD1 or TRBD2 (5 bases each). The CDR3 loop spans 14 amino acids. Germline V gene lookup returns CDR1 SNHLY and CDR2 FYNNEI. The V and J ends lost 8 bases and 6 bases respectively, with 17 bases between them. CDR3 sequence reads: CASHGGPRGNEQFF. The CDR3 DNA reads as TGTGCCAGCCATGGGGGACCCCGCGGCAATGAGCAGTTCTTC.

This clonotype appeared many times. The genes are TRBV10-3 and TRBJ2-1; the match to TRBD2 covers 8 bases. Germline trimming cut 8 bases from V and 5 bases from J; bases unmatched to any gene: 5. CDR1 and CDR2 (germline): ENHRY, SYGVKD. There are 13 residues in the CDR3. The CDR3 spells CAIGGRTNNEQFF. The CDR3 DNA is TGTGCCATCGGCGGGAGGACGAACAATGAGCAGTTCTTC.

The rearrangement links TRBV25-1 to TRBJ2-7; D is uncertain. Deletions cut 1 base from V and 7 bases from J, with 11 bases between. Per the germline V gene, CDR1 is MGHDK and CDR2 is SYGVNS. The CDR3 has 13 residues. Here the CDR3 DNA reads TGTGCCAGCAGTGAATCCCCTCTAGTGGAGCAGTACTTC. Its translation: CASSESPLVEQYF.

This clonotype turned up a few times. This chain uses TRBV19 with TRBJ2-1, with 9 bases matching TRBD1. The CDR3 has 17 amino acids. V dropped 5 bases and J dropped 5; count of bases not matched to a gene: 13. Germline CDR1 is LNHDA and CDR2 is SQIVND (reference sequence). Here the CDR3 DNA reads TGTGCCAGTAGTCTATTGCCGGGACAGGGTGTGCACAATGAGCAGTTCTTC. The encoded protein is CASSLLPGQGVHNEQFF.

This clonotype was recorded at least ten times. V and J are TRBV7-6 and TRBJ2-6; D might be TRBD2 (5 bases). CDR3 length: 21 residues. The germline V and J ends were trimmed by 5 bases and 2 bases, with 28 bases remaining between them. Per the germline V gene, CDR1 is SGHVS and CDR2 is FNYEAQ. The CDR3 region has the DNA TGTGCCAGCAGCACTTATTTCCTAACCGGGATAAAGCGACCTGGGGCCAACGTCCTGACTTTC. Its translation is CASSTYFLTGIKRPGANVLTF.

At least ten counts were recorded for this clonotype. The V gene is TRBV4-2, the J gene TRBJ1-2; D uncertain. This CDR3 is 13 amino acids long. V shed 0 bases and J shed 5 bases, with 7 bases lying between them. The germline V gene has CDR1 LGHNA and CDR2 YNFKEQ. The CDR3 sequence: CASSQDYGYGYTF. In DNA form, the CDR3 reads TGTGCCAGCAGCCAAGATTATGGGTATGGCTACACCTTC.